This TCR beta chain derives from a study of Ad26.COV2.S vaccination and SARS-CoV-2 variants. Treatment reported: over 15 received Ad26.COV2.S at low or high dose, single or two shots; five or six received placebo; per-sample allocation not given. It was on day 63 after the first vaccine or placebo injection that samples were taken. Using immunoSEQ multiplex PCR, the repertoire was profiled, and TCRdb retains in-frame clones only, with some absent. Of 300,000 to 400,000 clones detected, approximately 85% appear once; the ten largest clones hold about 3.3%. Specimen: peripheral blood, collected in a trial of Ad26.COV2.S vaccine versus placebo. This TCR derives from a person aged 18-65 years who received the Ad26.COV2.S COVID-19 vaccine or a placebo.

CDR3: CASSPGDSGYGYTF. In DNA form, the CDR3 reads TGTGCCAGCTCACCAGGGGATTCGGGCTATGGCTACACCTTC. The V call is TRBV18, the J call TRBJ1-2; D not resolved. This CDR3 contains 14 residues. Germline V gives CDR1 KGHSH, CDR2 LQKENI. V lost 2 bases to trimming and J lost 4 bases, with 11 bases between them.